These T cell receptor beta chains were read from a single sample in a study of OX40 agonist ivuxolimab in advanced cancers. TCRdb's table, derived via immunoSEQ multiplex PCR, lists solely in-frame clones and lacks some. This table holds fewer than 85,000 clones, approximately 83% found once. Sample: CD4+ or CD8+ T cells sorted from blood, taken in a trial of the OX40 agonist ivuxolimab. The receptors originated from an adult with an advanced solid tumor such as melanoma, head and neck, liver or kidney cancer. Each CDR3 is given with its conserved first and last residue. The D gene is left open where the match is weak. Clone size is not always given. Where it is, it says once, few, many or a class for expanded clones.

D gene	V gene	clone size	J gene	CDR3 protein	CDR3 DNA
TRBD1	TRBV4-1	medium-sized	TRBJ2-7	CASSHLGTGSSYEQYF	TGCGCCAGCAGCCATCTCGGGACAGGGTCTTCCTACGAGCAGTACTTC
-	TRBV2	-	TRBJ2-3	CASREQDSHTQYF	TGTGCCAGCAGGGAACAGGACAGCCATACGCAGTATTTT
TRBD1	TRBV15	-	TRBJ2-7	CATSRGRDRSYEQYF	TGTGCCACCAGCCGCGGCCGGGACAGGTCCTACGAGCAGTACTTC
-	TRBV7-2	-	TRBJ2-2	CASPQDGPTGTGELFF	TGTGCCAGTCCTCAGGACGGGCCCACGGGCACCGGGGAGCTGTTTTTT
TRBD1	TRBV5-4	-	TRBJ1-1	CASSLGGTVTAGTEAFF	TGTGCCAGCAGCTTGGGTGGGACAGTGACTGCGGGAACTGAAGCTTTCTTT
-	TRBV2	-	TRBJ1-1	CASSPGLGVEAFF	TGTGCCAGCAGTCCAGGGTTGGGTGTTGAAGCTTTCTTT
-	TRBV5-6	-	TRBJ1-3	CASSFNPPGSVAGNTIYF	TGTGCCAGCAGCTTCAATCCCCCAGGGTCAGTTGCTGGAAACACCATATATTTT
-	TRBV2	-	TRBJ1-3	CASSELQGLSGNTIYF	TGTGCCAGCAGTGAATTACAGGGCCTCTCTGGAAACACCATATATTTT
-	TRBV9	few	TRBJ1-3	CASAGGGQSSGNTIYF	TGTGCCAGCGCGGGTGGGGGCCAGAGCTCTGGAAACACCATATATTTT
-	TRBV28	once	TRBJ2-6	CASTNGRSGANVLTF	TGTGCCAGCACTAACGGGCGCTCTGGGGCCAACGTCCTGACTTTC
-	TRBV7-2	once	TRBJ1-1	CASSFRAGQTEAFF	TGTGCCAGCAGCTTCCGAGCAGGGCAGACTGAAGCTTTCTTT
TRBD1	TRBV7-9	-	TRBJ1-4	CASSLGQGGSEKLFF	TGTGCCAGCAGCTTAGGACAGGGGGGAAGTGAAAAACTGTTTTTT
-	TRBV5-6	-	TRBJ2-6	CASSLGQLSGANVLTF	TGTGCCAGCAGCTTAGGTCAGCTCTCTGGGGCCAACGTCCTGACTTTC
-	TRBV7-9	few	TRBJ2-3	CASSFWGGSTDTQYF	TGTGCCAGCAGCTTTTGGGGCGGCAGCACAGATACGCAGTATTTT
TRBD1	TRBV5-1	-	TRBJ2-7	CASNEGTGLSEQYF	TGCGCCAGCAACGAAGGGACAGGGTTGAGCGAGCAGTACTTC
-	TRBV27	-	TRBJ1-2	CASSLLGYGYTF	TGTGCCAGCAGTTTACTGGGATATGGCTACACCTTC